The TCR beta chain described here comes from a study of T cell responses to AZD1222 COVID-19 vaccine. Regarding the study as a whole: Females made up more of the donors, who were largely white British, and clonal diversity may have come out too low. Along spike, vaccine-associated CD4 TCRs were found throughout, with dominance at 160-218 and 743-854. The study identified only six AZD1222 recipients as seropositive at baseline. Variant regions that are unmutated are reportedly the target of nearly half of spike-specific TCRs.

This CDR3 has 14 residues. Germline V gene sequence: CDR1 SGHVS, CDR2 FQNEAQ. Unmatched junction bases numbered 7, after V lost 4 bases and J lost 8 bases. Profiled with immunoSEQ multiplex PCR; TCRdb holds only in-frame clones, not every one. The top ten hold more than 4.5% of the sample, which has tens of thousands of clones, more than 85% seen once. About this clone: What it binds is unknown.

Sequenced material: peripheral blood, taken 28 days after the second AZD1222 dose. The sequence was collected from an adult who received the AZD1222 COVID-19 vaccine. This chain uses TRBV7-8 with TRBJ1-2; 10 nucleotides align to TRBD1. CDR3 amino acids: CASSSKTGGAGYTF. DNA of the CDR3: TGTGCCAGCAGCTCCAAGACAGGGGGCGCGGGCTACACCTTC.